These T cell receptor beta chains were read from a single sample in a study of T cells in Graves' hyperthyroidism and ophthalmopathy. Each CDR3 protein gets one entry after TCRdb re-called the multiplex PCR reads with MiXCR. The data contain 300,000 to 350,000 distinct CDR3 sequences, around a sixth of them singletons. The sequenced sample consisted of blood. The receptors originated from a woman in her thirties or forties with Graves' ophthalmopathy. Both conserved end residues are trimmed from each CDR3.

TRBV2,TRBJ2-7,ASSGGTVVVEQY
TRBV3-1,TRBJ1-2,ASSQDGGGNYGYT
TRBV6-1,TRBJ2-7,ASRHLPYEQY
TRBV11-1,TRBJ2-7,ASSLDLGPHYEQY
TRBV6-5,TRBJ1-2,ASSYGRDIYGYT
TRBV7-2,TRBJ2-5,ASSPSLRGRQETQY
TRBV27,TRBJ1-2,ASSFRGNYGYT
TRBV29-1,TRBJ2-7,SVLQMRGALYEQY
TRBV6-2/TRBV6-3,TRBJ1-3,ASSSSGGNTIY
TRBV2,TRBJ2-4,ASSFRGGLAKNIQY